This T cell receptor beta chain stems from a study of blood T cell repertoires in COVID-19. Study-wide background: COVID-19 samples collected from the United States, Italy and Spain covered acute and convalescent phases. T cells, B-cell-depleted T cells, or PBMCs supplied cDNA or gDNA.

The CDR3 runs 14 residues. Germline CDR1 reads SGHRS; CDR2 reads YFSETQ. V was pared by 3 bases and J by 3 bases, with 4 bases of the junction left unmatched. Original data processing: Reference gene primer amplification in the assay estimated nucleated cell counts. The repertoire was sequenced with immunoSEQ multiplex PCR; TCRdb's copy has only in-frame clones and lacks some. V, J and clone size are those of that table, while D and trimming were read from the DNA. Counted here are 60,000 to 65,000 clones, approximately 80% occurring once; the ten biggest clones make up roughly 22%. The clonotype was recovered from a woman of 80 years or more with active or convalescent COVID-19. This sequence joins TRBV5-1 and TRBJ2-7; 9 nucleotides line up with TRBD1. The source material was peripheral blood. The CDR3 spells CASSYGGQGYEQYF. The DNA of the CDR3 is TGCGCCAGCAGCTACGGGGGACAGGGCTACGAGCAGTACTTC.